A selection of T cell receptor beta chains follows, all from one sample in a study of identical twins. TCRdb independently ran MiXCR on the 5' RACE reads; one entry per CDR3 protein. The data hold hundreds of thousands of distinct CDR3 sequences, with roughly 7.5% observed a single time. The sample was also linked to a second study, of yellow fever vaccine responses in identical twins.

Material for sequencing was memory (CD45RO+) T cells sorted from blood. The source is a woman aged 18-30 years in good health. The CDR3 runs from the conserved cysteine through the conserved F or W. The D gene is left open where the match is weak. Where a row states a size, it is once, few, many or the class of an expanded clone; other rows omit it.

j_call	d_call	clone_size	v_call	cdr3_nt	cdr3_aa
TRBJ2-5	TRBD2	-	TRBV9	TGTGCCAGCAGCGCGACGGGGGGGTGGTACCAAGAGACCCAGTACTTC	CASSATGGWYQETQYF
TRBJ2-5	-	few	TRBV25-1	TGTGCCAGCAGTGACTTAACCGGGACACCGCAAGAGACCCAGTACTTC	CASSDLTGTPQETQYF
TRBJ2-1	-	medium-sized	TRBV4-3	TGCGCCAGCAGCCAAGAAGGGGGGGGGAATTACAATGAGCAGTTCTTC	CASSQEGGGNYNEQFF
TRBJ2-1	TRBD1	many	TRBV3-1	TGTGCCAGCAGCCGATCCGGGACAGGGGCCTACAATGAGCAGTTCTTC	CASSRSGTGAYNEQFF
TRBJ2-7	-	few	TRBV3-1	TGTGCCAGCGGCCTGACTAGCTCCTACGAGCAGTACTTC	CASGLTSSYEQYF
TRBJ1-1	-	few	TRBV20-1	TGCAGTGCTATGCTAGTGGGGACTGAAGCTTTCTTT	CSAMLVGTEAFF
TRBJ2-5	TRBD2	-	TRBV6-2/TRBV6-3	TGTGCCAGCAGACGACTCAGGACTAGCGGACAAGAGACCCAGTACTTC	CASRRLRTSGQETQYF
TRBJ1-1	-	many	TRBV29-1	TGCAGCGTTGAGTTGGCCCTCGGTGCTTTCTTT	CSVELALGAFF
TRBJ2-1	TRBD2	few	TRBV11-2	TGTGCCAGCAGCTTAAGACTAGCGGGGGGATACAATGAGCAGTTCTTC	CASSLRLAGGYNEQFF
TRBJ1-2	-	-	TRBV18	TGTGCCAGCTCACTTATGCCTACCGAGGATGGCTACACCTTC	CASSLMPTEDGYTF
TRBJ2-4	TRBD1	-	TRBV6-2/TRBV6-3	TGTGCCAGCAGTTATCGGACAGGGATAAACATTCAGTACTTC	CASSYRTGINIQYF
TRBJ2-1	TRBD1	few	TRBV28	TGTGCCAGCAGCCAACAGGGGGTAAATGAGCAGTTCTTC	CASSQQGVNEQFF
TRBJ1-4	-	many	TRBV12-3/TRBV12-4	TGTGCCAGCAGTTTGGGTCCGTTCGGGCAGGGTTTATTATCGGCAACTAATGAAAAACTGTTTTTT	CASSLGPFGQGLLSATNEKLFF
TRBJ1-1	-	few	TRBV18	TGTGCCAGCTCACCACTCGCCGGGGTTATAGCTTTCTTT	CASSPLAGVIAFF
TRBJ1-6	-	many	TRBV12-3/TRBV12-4	TGTGCCAGCAACTCAGGCAGGGTGAATTCACCCCTCCACTTT	CASNSGRVNSPLHF
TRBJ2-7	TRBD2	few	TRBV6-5	TGTGCCAGCATGTTAGCGGGGGGAACTAGGGAGCAGTACTTC	CASMLAGGTREQYF
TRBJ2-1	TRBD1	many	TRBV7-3	TGTGCCAGCAGGAAAAGGGACAGGGGGTACAATGAGCAGTTCTTC	CASRKRDRGYNEQFF
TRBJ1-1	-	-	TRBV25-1	TGTGCCAGCAGTGAAGTTACTGAAGCTTTCTTT	CASSEVTEAFF
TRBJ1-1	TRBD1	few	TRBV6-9	TGTGCCAGCAGACAGGGGATAATGAACACTGAAGCTTTCTTT	CASRQGIMNTEAFF
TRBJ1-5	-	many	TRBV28	TGTGCCAGCAGTTTAGGGACTAAGAATCAGCCCCAGCATTTT	CASSLGTKNQPQHF
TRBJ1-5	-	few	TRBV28	TGTGCCAGCAGTTTTTTGAGTGGGAGCAATCAGCCCCAGCATTTT	CASSFLSGSNQPQHF
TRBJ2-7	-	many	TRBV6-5	TGTGCCAGCAGTTTGGGGCAGGGTGGATCCGAGCAGTACTTC	CASSLGQGGSEQYF
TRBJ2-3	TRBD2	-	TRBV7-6	TGTGCCAGCAGCTTAGGTTCGGCTAGCGGGAGGGTGAGCACAGATACGCAGTATTTT	CASSLGSASGRVSTDTQYF
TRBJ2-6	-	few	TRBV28	TGTGCCAGCAGCCCCGGTAGGGGTGGGGCCAACGTCCTGACTTTC	CASSPGRGGANVLTF
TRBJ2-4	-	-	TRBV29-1	TGCAGCGTTGCAGACAGGAAGAAAAACATTCAGTACTTC	CSVADRKKNIQYF
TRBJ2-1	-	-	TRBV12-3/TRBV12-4	TGTGCCAGCAGGGGGTCGGCGGTAGTCGATGAGCAGTTCTTC	CASRGSAVVDEQFF
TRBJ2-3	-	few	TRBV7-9	TGTGCCAGCAGTCTACCCCAGGTACCAGATACGCAGTATTTT	CASSLPQVPDTQYF
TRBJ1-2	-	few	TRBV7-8	TGTGCCAGCAGCTTCCGGGACACCTATGGCTACACCTTC	CASSFRDTYGYTF
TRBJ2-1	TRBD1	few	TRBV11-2	TGTGCCAGCAGCTTATCTACAGGGGACCTGTATCCTCCCCGGAATGAGCAGTTCTTC	CASSLSTGDLYPPRNEQFF
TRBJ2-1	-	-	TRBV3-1	TGTGCCTCCTGCCAAGACGTCCAGGGGTTAAATGAGCAGTTCTTC	CASCQDVQGLNEQFF
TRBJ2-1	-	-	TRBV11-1	TGTGCCAGCAGCTCCAGCCAGGGGGGCAATGAGCAGTTCTTC	CASSSSQGGNEQFF
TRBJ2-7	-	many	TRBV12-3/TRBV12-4	TGTGCCAGCAACATGGAAAGCTCCTACGAGCAGTACTTC	CASNMESSYEQYF
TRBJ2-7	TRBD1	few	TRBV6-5	TGTGCCAGCAGTTACCGGTCAGGGGGCAAATGGGAGCAGTACTTC	CASSYRSGGKWEQYF
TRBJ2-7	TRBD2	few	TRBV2	TGTGCCAGCAGTGAACTAGCGGGGGGCTACGAGCAGTACTTC	CASSELAGGYEQYF
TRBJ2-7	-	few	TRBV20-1	TGCAGTGCTAGTACGGATCAGGGGAGCTCCTACGAGCAGTACTTC	CSASTDQGSSYEQYF
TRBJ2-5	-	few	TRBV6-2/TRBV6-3	TGTGCCAGCAGTTTAACTAGACTAAAAGAGACCCAGTACTTC	CASSLTRLKETQYF
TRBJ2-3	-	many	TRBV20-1	TGCAGTGCTAGAGTTTTTGGAGTAGCTGAGGGTCGGTATTTT	CSARVFGVAEGRYF
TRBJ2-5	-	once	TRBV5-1	TGCGCCAGCAGCCGCACCCCTCCGACCCTCCAAGAGACCCAGTACTTC	CASSRTPPTLQETQYF
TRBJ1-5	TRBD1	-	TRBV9	TGTGCCAGCAGCGTAGGGGTGGGACAGGGCCTATATAGCAATCAGCCCCAGCATTTT	CASSVGVGQGLYSNQPQHF
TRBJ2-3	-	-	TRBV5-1	TGCGCCAGCAGCTTGGCGCAGGCTTTGGATACGCAGTATTTT	CASSLAQALDTQYF
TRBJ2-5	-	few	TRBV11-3	TGTGCCAGCAGCTCAGGGTCTGGAGAGACCCAGTACTTC	CASSSGSGETQYF